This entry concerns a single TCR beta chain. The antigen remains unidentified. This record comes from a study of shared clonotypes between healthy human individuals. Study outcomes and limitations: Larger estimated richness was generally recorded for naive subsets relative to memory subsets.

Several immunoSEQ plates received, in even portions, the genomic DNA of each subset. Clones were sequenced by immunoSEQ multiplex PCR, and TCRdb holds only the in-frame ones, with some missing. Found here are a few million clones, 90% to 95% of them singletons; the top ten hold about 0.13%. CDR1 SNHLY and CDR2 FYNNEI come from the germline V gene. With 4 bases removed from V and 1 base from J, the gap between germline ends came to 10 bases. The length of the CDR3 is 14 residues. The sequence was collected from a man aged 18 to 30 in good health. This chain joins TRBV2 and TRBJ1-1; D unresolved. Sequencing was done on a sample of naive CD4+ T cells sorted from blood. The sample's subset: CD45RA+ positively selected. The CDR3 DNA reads TGTGCCAGCAGTGTCGGCCGGACGAACACTGAAGCTTTCTTT. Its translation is CASSVGRTNTEAFF.